Listed here are 29 T cell receptor beta chains from one sample, sequenced in a study of response to subunit inactivated influenza vaccine. TCRdb re-called the RT-PCR reads with MiXCR, one entry per CDR3 protein. The sample lists about 160,000 distinct CDR3 sequences; 9.5% to 13% were seen once. The source was non-naive T cells sorted from PBMCs, collected 35 to 45 days after vaccination. The origin of the receptors is a man in his fifties who received an inactivated influenza vaccine.

This clonotype was seen a few times. The chain has TRBV12-3 or TRBV12-4 and TRBJ1-2, with TRBD1 as a possible D gene (6 bases). The CDR3 is 15 residues long. V was cut by 4 bases and J by 0 bases, with 12 bases left in between. The DNA of the CDR3 is TGTGCCAGCAGTTCAACAGGGTCTGCTAACTATGGCTACACCTTC. It is translated as CASSSTGSANYGYTF.

This clonotype showed up many times. The chain's CDR3 is CASSQGGITEAFF. The CDR3 DNA reads TGCGCCAGCAGCCAAGGAGGGATCACTGAAGCTTTCTTT. The chain couples TRBV4-3 to TRBJ1-1; no clear D gene. CDR1 LGHNA and CDR2 YSLEER come from the germline V gene. The CDR3 totals 13 residues. The V and J ends lost 1 base and 4 bases respectively, with 7 bases between them.

The gene calls are TRBV20-1 and TRBJ2-1; the match to TRBD2 covers 9 bases. V dropped 0 bases and J dropped 2; count of bases not matched to a gene: 11. The CDR3 is made up of 18 amino acids. Germline V gene sequence: CDR1 DFQATT, CDR2 SNEGSKA (reference sequence). For the CDR3, the DNA is TGCAGTGCTAGAGATCTGCGGGAGGGCGCATTTACCTACAATGAGCAGTTCTTC. It translates to CSARDLREGAFTYNEQFF.

This chain connects TRBV15 to TRBJ1-5; 10 bases are shared with TRBD1. In germline, CDR1 is LNHNV, CDR2 YYDKDF (reference sequence). V lost 9 bases and J lost 7; bases outside the gene matches: 9. CDR3 length: 14 residues. CDR3 in DNA: TGTGCCACGGAGTTGGACAGGGGGAAGCAGCCCCAGCATTTT. This codes for CATELDRGKQPQHF.

This clonotype was counted ten times or more. The gene calls are TRBV5-5 and TRBJ1-1; unclear D gene. CDR1 and CDR2 from the germline V gene are SGHKS and YYEKEE (reference sequence). Trimming took off 2 bases at V and 1 base at J, with 6 bases between the two ends. The CDR3 runs to 13 residues. The CDR3 loop is CASSFAGNTEAFF. The CDR3 DNA reads TGTGCCAGCAGCTTTGCGGGGAACACTGAAGCTTTCTTT.

The rearrangement joins TRBV28 to TRBJ2-7; D perhaps matches TRBD1 (5 bases). Trimming shortened V by 3 bases and J by 3 bases, and 15 bases separated the two germline ends. Germline lookup yields CDR1 MDHEN and CDR2 SYDVKM. The CDR3 is 15 amino acids. For the CDR3, the DNA is TGTGCCAGCAGTTTGACCCTTACAGGTTACTACGAGCAGTACTTC. Protein sequence: CASSLTLTGYYEQYF.

This clonotype is labeled medium-sized. The rearrangement links TRBV7-9 to TRBJ2-1, with D possibly matching TRBD1 (7 bases). The length of the CDR3 is 16 residues. Germline CDR1 is SEHNR and CDR2 is FQNEAQ (reference sequence). Deletions cut 1 base from V and 5 bases from J, with 15 bases between. As DNA, the CDR3 is TGTGCCAGCAGCTTAGGTGCAGGGGGAGGCGACAATGAGCAGTTCTTC. This translates into CASSLGAGGGDNEQFF.

The chain has TRBV7-9 and TRBJ1-6; 11 nucleotides match TRBD1. CDR3 length equals 17 residues. After removal of 5 bases from V and 2 bases from J, the junction contained 5 bases not matched to a gene. Germline V lookup: CDR1 SEHNR, CDR2 FQNEAQ (reference sequence). CDR3 in amino acids: CASSRRDRGTYNSPLHF. In DNA, the CDR3 is TGTGCCAGCAGCCGACGGGACAGGGGGACCTATAATTCACCCCTCCACTTT. Together with reference TRBV7-9 and TRBJ1-6, the CDR3 gives the full variable domain: DTGVSQNPRHKITKRGQNVTFRCDPISEHNRLYWYRQTLGQGPEFLTYFQNEAQLEKSRLLSDRFSAERPKGSFSTLEIQRTEQGDSAMYLCASSRRDRGTYNSPLHFGNGTRLTVT.

This clonotype came up many times. The gene calls are TRBV7-2 and TRBJ2-1; 8 bases are a match to TRBD2. There are 17 residues in the CDR3. V dropped 0 bases and J dropped 7; count of bases not matched to a gene: 11. CDR1 is SGHTA, CDR2 FQGNSA, per germline. The CDR3 loop is CASSLAFPQRESNEQFF. CDR3 in DNA: TGTGCCAGCAGCTTAGCGTTCCCCCAGCGGGAGAGTAATGAGCAGTTCTTC.

Many counts were recorded for this clonotype. The rearrangement links TRBV24-1 to TRBJ1-1, with a weak D call TRBD1 (6 bases). This CDR3 is 16 amino acids long. Per the germline V gene, CDR1 is KGHDR and CDR2 is SFDVKD. V dropped 1 base and J dropped 5 bases, with 16 bases sitting between them. CDR3 loop: CATSDLGTGGRTEAFF. CDR3 coding DNA: TGTGCCACCAGTGATTTAGGGACGGGGGGCCGGACTGAAGCTTTCTTT.

This chain uses TRBV5-1 with TRBJ1-1; 8 positions match TRBD1. J lost 10 bases, V lost 3 bases, and 2 bases had no gene match. The CDR3 is 11 amino acids. Germline values: CDR1 SGHRS, CDR2 YFSETQ. CDR3 coding DNA: TGCGCCAGCAGCTCACAGGGGGTAGCTTTCTTT. This codes for CASSSQGVAFF.

As DNA, the CDR3 is TGTGCCACCAGTGGAGTGGGCGGACAGACCTACAATGAGCAGTTCTTC. Residues: CATSGVGGQTYNEQFF. This sequence joins TRBV24-1 and TRBJ2-1, with D perhaps TRBD1 (6 bases). V shed 5 bases and J shed 2 bases, with 15 bases lying between them. Germline CDR1 is KGHDR and CDR2 is SFDVKD. The CDR3 has 16 residues.

This clonotype was picked up many times. The chain couples TRBV28 to TRBJ2-7, with D possibly matching TRBD2 (5 bases). V lost 2 bases and J lost 0, with 8 bases in between. The CDR3 loop spans 14 amino acids. Germline CDR1 is MDHEN and CDR2 is SYDVKM. This chain's CDR3 is CASSLDYSSYEQYF. CDR3 coding DNA: TGTGCCAGCAGTTTAGACTACAGCTCCTACGAGCAGTACTTC.

The genes are TRBV7-2 and TRBJ2-2, with a weak D call TRBD1 (5 bases). From germline, CDR1 is SGHTA and CDR2 FQGNSA. Between the trimmed V and J ends, which lost 4 bases and 0 bases, there was a span of 12 bases. The CDR3 runs to 16 residues. CDR3 coding DNA: TGTGCCAGCAGCTCCGCCCAGGGAACGAACACCGGGGAGCTGTTTTTT. Encoded protein: CASSSAQGTNTGELFF.

This clonotype was seen only a few times. V gene TRBV2 combines with J gene TRBJ2-7, with TRBD1 matching over 7 bases. The germline gives CDR1 SNHLY, CDR2 FYNNEI. V shed 6 bases, J shed 1 base, and the junction held 6 bases outside the gene matches. This CDR3 is 14 amino acids long. CDR3 sequence reads: CASRDRAMSYEQYF. CDR3 nucleotide sequence: TGTGCCAGCAGAGACAGGGCGATGTCCTACGAGCAGTACTTC. The full variable domain, in which reference TRBV2 and TRBJ2-7 provide the parts outside the CDR3, is EPEVTQTPSHQVTQMGQEVILRCVPISNHLYFYWYRQILGQKVEFLVSFYNNEISEKSEIFDDQFSVERPDGSNFTLKIRSTKLEDSAMYFCASRDRAMSYEQYFGPGTRLTVT.

The rearrangement uses TRBV2 and TRBJ2-1; 7 bases are shared with TRBD1. The CDR3 extends over 13 amino acids. Germline CDR1 reads SNHLY; CDR2 reads FYNNEI. Losses at the gene ends were 4 bases for V and 9 bases for J; bases not matched to a gene: 6. The CDR3 reads CASSGQGISEQFF. The CDR3 region has the DNA TGTGCCAGCAGTGGACAGGGAATCAGTGAGCAGTTCTTC. Looking up the rest from reference TRBV2 and TRBJ2-1 gives the full variable domain: EPEVTQTPSHQVTQMGQEVILRCVPISNHLYFYWYRQILGQKVEFLVSFYNNEISEKSEIFDDQFSVERPDGSNFTLKIRSTKLEDSAMYFCASSGQGISEQFFGPGTRLTVL.

This rearrangement joins TRBV4-3 to TRBJ2-3; the D is unclear. Germline values: CDR1 LGHNA, CDR2 YSLEER. The CDR3 loop spans 15 amino acids. Trimming stripped 2 bases from V and 5 bases from J, with 14 bases between. For the CDR3, the DNA is TGCGCCAGCAGCCAAACGGTAGTAGCACAAGATACGCAGTATTTT. Protein: CASSQTVVAQDTQYF.

There are a few counts of this clonotype. The chain is built from TRBV7-2 and TRBJ2-2; D remains ambiguous. The CDR3 spans 17 residues. V gave up 0 bases and J gave up 5 bases, with 16 bases separating them. Looked up from germline, CDR1 is SGHTA and CDR2 is FQGNSA. CDR3 sequence (DNA): TGTGCCAGCAGCTTAGCGGTTGGCAGAGTCATGACCGGGGAGCTGTTTTTT. Residues: CASSLAVGRVMTGELFF.

This chain links TRBV4-2 with TRBJ1-5; D is ambiguous. This CDR3 contains 13 residues. The germline gives CDR1 LGHNA, CDR2 YNFKEQ. V was pared by 4 bases and J by 3 bases, with 7 bases between. The CDR3 DNA reads TGTGCCAGCAGCCCAGAGACCAATCAGCCCCAGCATTTT. Encoded protein: CASSPETNQPQHF.

Only a few counts were recorded for this clonotype. The J gene is TRBJ2-7, the V gene TRBV12-3 or TRBV12-4, with 9 positions matching TRBD1. V lost 6 bases, J lost 4 bases, and 4 bases stayed unmatched. The CDR3 has 13 amino acids. CDR3 amino acids: CASRVQGAYEQYF. As DNA, the CDR3 is TGTGCCAGCAGGGTACAGGGGGCATACGAGCAGTACTTC.

This clonotype was counted ten times or more. The junction does not match germline at one end; this may be a read error. The chain is built from TRBV7-9 and TRBJ1-4; perhaps TRBD1 as D (6 bases). Germline V lookup: CDR1 SEHNR, CDR2 FQNEAQ (reference sequence). CDR3 length: 15 amino acids. The CDR3 DNA follows: TGTGCCAGCAGCCTAGCGGGGGCAGCTAATGAAAAACTGTTTTTT. It codes for CASSLAGAANEKLFF.

This chain connects TRBV28 to TRBJ1-5, with D unclear. The V end was cut by 8 bases, the J end by 3 bases, with 11 bases between. CDR1 is MDHEN, CDR2 SYDVKM, per germline. The CDR3 sequence is 13 residues long. The DNA of the CDR3 is TGTGCCAGCCTATCCAATTACAATCAGCCCCAGCATTTT. It yields the protein CASLSNYNQPQHF.

The table lists this clonotype with many counts. Here the CDR3 reads CATSRAGGSNEQFF. The CDR3 DNA reads TGTGCCACCAGTCGGGCCGGAGGTAGCAATGAGCAGTTCTTC. This sequence joins TRBV24-1 and TRBJ2-1, with a possible D match to TRBD2 (5 bases). Germline assignment: CDR1 KGHDR and CDR2 SFDVKD. This CDR3 has 14 residues. V dropped 6 bases and J dropped 6 bases, with 14 bases sitting between them.

Only a few counts were recorded for this clonotype. This rearrangement joins TRBV28 to TRBJ1-1; D is ambiguous. CDR1 is MDHEN, CDR2 SYDVKM, per germline. The CDR3 contains 12 residues. Trimming stripped 5 bases from V and 3 bases from J, with 7 bases between. The CDR3 DNA sequence: TGTGCCAGCAGTCCCGTGGACACTGAAGCTTTCTTT. It encodes CASSPVDTEAFF.

This clonotype was counted many times. The rearrangement uses TRBV7-9 and TRBJ1-1; D might be TRBD1 (6 bases). The V and J ends lost 2 bases and 4 bases respectively, with 11 bases between them. The germline gives CDR1 SEHNR, CDR2 FQNEAQ (reference sequence). The CDR3 has 14 amino acids. In DNA form, the CDR3 reads TGTGCCAGCAGCTTACAGGGGAGGGGCACTGAAGCTTTCTTT. It encodes CASSLQGRGTEAFF.

The table lists this clonotype with a few counts. The chain uses TRBV7-9 and TRBJ1-1; D may be TRBD1 (6 bases). Trimming shortened V by 5 bases and J by 3 bases, and 16 bases separated the two germline ends. The CDR3 sequence is 15 residues long. Germline V gene lookup returns CDR1 SEHNR and CDR2 FQNEAQ (reference sequence). CDR3: CASSSRGRRDTEAFF. Here the CDR3 DNA reads TGTGCCAGCAGCAGCAGGGGTCGGCGTGACACTGAAGCTTTCTTT.

This clonotype has a handful of counts. The gene calls are TRBV12-3 or TRBV12-4 and TRBJ2-2, with TRBD1 identical over 7 bases. V trimming: 1 base; J trimming: 4 bases; junction bases outside the gene matches: 9. CDR3 size: 17 residues. CDR3 region: CASSLGHGAGGTGELFF. DNA of the CDR3: TGTGCCAGCAGTTTAGGACACGGGGCAGGGGGCACCGGGGAGCTGTTTTTT.

This clonotype showed up many times. The V call is TRBV7-9, the J call TRBJ2-7, with no clear D. CDR3 length: 13 residues. CDR1 is SEHNR, CDR2 FQNEAQ, per germline (reference sequence). V was clipped by 4 bases and J by 0 bases, with 7 bases between them. The CDR3 DNA follows: TGTGCCAGCAGCTCCCCGAGCTCCTACGAGCAGTACTTC. Amino acids: CASSSPSSYEQYF.

The chain joins TRBV12-3 or TRBV12-4 to TRBJ1-6; D is unresolved. Trimming shortened V by 6 bases and J by 0 bases, and 6 bases separated the two germline ends. This CDR3 is 14 amino acids long. The CDR3 spells CASRGSSYNSPLHF. CDR3 sequence (DNA): TGTGCCAGCAGAGGGAGCTCCTATAATTCACCCCTCCACTTT.